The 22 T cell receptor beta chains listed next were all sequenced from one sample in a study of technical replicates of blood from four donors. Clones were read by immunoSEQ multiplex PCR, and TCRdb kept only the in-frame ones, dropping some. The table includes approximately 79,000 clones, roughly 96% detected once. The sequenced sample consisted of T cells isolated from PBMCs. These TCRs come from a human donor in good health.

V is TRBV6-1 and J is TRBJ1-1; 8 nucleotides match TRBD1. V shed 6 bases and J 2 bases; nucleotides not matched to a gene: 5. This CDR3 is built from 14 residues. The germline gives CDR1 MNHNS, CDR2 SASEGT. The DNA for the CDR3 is TGTGCCAGCAGAACGACAGGGGAAAACACTGAAGCTTTCTTT. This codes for CASRTTGENTEAFF.

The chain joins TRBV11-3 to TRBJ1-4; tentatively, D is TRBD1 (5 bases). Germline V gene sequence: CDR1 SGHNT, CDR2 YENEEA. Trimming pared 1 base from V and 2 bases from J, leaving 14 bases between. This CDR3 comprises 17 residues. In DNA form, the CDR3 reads TGTGCCAGCAGCTTAGGACCTAGGCGGGGGACTAATGAAAAACTGTTTTTT. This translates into CASSLGPRRGTNEKLFF. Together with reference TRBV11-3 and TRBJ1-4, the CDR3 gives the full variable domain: EAGVVQSPRYKIIEKKQPVAFWCNPISGHNTLYWYLQNLGQGPELLIRYENEEAVDDSQLPKDRFSAERLKGVDSTLKIQPAELGDSAVYLCASSLGPRRGTNEKLFFGSGTQLSVL.

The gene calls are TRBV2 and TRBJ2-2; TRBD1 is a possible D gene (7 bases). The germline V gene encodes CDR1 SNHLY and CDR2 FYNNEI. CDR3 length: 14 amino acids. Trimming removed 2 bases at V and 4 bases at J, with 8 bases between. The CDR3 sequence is CASSEQGGTGELFF. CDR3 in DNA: TGTGCCAGCAGTGAACAGGGGGGCACCGGGGAGCTGTTTTTT.

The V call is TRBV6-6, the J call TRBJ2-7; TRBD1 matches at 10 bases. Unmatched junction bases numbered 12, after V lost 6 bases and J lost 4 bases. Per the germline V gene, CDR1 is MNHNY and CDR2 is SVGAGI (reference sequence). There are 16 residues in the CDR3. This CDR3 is CASRYTPGQGPYEQYF. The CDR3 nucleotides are TGTGCCAGCAGATACACTCCGGGACAGGGGCCATACGAGCAGTACTTC.

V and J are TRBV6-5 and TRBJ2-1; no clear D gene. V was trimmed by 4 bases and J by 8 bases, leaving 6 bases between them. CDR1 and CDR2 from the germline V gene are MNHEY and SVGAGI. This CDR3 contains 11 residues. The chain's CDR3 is CASSSIHEQFF. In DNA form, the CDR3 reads TGTGCCAGCAGTTCTATCCATGAGCAGTTCTTC.

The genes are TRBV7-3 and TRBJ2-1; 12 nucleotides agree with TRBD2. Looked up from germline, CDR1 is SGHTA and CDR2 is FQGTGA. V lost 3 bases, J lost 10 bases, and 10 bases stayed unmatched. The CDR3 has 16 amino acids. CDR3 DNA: TGTGCCAGCAGCTTCCTACTAGCGGGAGGACCCACGGAGCAGTTCTTC. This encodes CASSFLLAGGPTEQFF.

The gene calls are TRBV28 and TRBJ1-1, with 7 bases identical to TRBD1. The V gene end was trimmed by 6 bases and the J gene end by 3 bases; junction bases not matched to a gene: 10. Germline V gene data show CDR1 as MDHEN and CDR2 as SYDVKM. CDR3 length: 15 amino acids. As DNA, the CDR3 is TGTGCCAGCAGGCCGATAAGGACAGGCTACACTGAAGCTTTCTTT. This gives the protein CASRPIRTGYTEAFF. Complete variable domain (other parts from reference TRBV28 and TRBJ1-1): DVKVTQSSRYLVKRTGEKVFLECVQDMDHENMFWYRQDPGLGLRLIYFSYDVKMKEKGDIPEGYSVSREKKERFSLILESASTNQTSMYLCASRPIRTGYTEAFFGQGTRLTVV.

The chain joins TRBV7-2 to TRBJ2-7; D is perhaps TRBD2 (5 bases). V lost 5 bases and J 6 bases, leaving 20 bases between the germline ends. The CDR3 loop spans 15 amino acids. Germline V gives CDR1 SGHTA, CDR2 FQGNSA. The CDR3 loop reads CASSITVQSGVEQYF. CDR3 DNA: TGTGCCAGCAGCATCACGGTACAGAGCGGAGTCGAGCAGTACTTC.

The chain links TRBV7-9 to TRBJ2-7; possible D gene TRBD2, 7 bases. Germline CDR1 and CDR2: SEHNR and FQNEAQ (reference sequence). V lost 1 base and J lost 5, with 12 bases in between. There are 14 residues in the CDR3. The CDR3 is CASSLGVGGDEQYF. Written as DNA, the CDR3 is TGTGCCAGCAGCTTAGGAGTAGGGGGGGACGAGCAGTACTTC.

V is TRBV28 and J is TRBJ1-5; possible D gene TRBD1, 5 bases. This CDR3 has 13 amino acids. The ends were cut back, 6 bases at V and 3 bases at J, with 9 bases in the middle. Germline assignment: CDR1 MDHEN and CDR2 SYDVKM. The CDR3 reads CASRPGFNQPQHF. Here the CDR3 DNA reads TGTGCCAGCAGACCAGGGTTCAATCAGCCCCAGCATTTT.

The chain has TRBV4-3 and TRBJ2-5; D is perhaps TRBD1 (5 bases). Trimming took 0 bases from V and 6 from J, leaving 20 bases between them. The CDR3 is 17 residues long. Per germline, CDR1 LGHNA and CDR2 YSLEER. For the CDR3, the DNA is TGCGCCAGCAGCCAAGATAGAGGCAGGGTTGGTCAAAAGACCCAGTACTTC. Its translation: CASSQDRGRVGQKTQYF.

CDR3 loop: CASSLRTGYNQPQHF. CDR3 DNA sequence: TGTGCCAGCAGTCTCCGGACAGGTTACAATCAGCCCCAGCATTTT. V is TRBV28 and J is TRBJ1-5; 7 positions agree with TRBD1. J gave up 3 bases and V 5 bases, and 7 bases lay outside the gene matches. The CDR3 is 15 amino acids. Germline loops: CDR1 MDHEN, CDR2 SYDVKM.

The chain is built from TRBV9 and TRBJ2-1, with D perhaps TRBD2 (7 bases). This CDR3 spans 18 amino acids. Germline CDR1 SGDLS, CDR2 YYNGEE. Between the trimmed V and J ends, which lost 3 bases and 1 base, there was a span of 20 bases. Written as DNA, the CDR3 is TGTGCCAGCAGCGCGGGGGGCGGGGGAGATCTATCCTACAATGAGCAGTTCTTC. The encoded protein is CASSAGGGGDLSYNEQFF. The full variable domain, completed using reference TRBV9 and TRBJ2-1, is DSGVTQTPKHLITATGQRVTLRCSPRSGDLSVYWYQQSLDQGLQFLIQYYNGEERAKGNILERFSAQQFPDLHSELNLSSLELGDSALYFCASSAGGGGDLSYNEQFFGPGTRLTVL.

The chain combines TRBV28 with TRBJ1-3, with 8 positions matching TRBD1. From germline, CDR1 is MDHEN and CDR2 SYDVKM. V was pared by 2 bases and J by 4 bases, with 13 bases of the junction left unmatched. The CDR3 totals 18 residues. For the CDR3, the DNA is TGTGCCAGCAGTTTAGTCGGGGCAGAGGACAGGGCAGGAAACACCATATATTTT. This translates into CASSLVGAEDRAGNTIYF. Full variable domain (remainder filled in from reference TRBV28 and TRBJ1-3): DVKVTQSSRYLVKRTGEKVFLECVQDMDHENMFWYRQDPGLGLRLIYFSYDVKMKEKGDIPEGYSVSREKKERFSLILESASTNQTSMYLCASSLVGAEDRAGNTIYFGEGSWLTVV.

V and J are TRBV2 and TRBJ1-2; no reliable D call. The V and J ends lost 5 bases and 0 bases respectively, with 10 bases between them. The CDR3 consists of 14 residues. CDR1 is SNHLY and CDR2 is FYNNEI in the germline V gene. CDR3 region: CASSRDITNYGYTF. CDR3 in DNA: TGTGCCAGCAGTCGGGATATTACTAACTATGGCTACACCTTC.

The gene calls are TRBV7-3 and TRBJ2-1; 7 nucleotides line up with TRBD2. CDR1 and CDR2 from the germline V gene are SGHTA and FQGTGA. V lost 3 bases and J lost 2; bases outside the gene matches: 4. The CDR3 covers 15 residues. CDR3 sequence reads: CASSFASGPYNEQFF. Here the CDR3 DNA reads TGTGCCAGCAGCTTTGCTAGCGGTCCCTACAATGAGCAGTTCTTC.

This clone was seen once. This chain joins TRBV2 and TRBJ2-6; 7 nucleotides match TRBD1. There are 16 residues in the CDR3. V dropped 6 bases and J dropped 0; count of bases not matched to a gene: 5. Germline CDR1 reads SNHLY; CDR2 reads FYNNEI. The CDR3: CASRLTGDSGANVLTF. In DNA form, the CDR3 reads TGTGCCAGCAGGCTCACAGGGGACTCTGGGGCCAACGTCCTGACTTTC.

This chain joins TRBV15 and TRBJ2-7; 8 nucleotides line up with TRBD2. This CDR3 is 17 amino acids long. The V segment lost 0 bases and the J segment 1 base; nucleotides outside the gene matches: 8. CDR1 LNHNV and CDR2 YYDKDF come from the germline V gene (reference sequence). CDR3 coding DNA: TGTGCCACCAGCAGAGATGCTCGAGCGGGAGTTTCCTACGAGCAGTACTTC. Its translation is CATSRDARAGVSYEQYF. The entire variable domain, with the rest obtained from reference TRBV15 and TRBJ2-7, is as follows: DAMVIQNPRYQVTQFGKPVTLSCSQTLNHNVMYWYQQKSSQAPKLLFHYYDKDFNNEADTPDNFQSRRPNTSFCFLDIRSPGLGDTAMYLCATSRDARAGVSYEQYFGPGTRLTVT.

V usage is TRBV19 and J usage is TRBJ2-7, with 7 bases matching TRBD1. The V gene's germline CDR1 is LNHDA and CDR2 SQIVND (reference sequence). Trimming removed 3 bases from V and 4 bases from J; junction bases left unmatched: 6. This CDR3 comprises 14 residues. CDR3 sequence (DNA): TGTGCCAGTAGTATGGAGAGGGGGCAGTACGAGCAGTACTTC. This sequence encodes CASSMERGQYEQYF.

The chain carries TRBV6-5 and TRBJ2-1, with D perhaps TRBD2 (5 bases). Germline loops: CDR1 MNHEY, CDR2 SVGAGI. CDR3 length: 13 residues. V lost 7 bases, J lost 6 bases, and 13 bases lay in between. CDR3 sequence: CASTRTAGNEQFF. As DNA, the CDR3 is TGTGCCAGCACCCGGACCGCGGGCAATGAGCAGTTCTTC.

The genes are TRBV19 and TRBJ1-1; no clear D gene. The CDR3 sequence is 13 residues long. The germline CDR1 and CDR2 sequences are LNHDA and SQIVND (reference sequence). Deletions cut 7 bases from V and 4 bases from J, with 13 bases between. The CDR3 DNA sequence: TGTGCCAGTATCGAACCTGGGAGCACTGAAGCTTTCTTT. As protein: CASIEPGSTEAFF.

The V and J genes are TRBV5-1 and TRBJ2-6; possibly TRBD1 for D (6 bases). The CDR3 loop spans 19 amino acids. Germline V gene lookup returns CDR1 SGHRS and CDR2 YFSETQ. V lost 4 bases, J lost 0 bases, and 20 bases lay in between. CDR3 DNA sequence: TGCGCCAGCAGCCCCTGGGGGCCTGCTGTCAACTCTGGGGCCAACGTCCTGACTTTC. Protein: CASSPWGPAVNSGANVLTF.